The T cell receptor (beta chain) under discussion was sequenced for a study of T cells in localized non-small cell lung cancer. Study results and caveats: A higher density of T cells in blood coincided with extended overall survival. There was higher T cell clonality in uninvolved adjacent lung than in tumor, and it was highest there. For the top 100 tumor clones, a median roughly 56 also appeared in adjacent lung.

Profiling relied on immunoSEQ multiplex PCR, and the TCRdb table lists in-frame clones only, not all of them. The repertoire has about 22,000 clones, about four fifths of them found once; the top ten carry 2% to 3%. The V gene lost 5 bases and the J gene lost 5 bases, with 9 bases spanning the gap. Germline V gene data show CDR1 as SGHNT and CDR2 as YENEEA. CDR3 size: 13 residues. Comment on this clone: The antigen is undetermined.

This receptor was identified in a man aged 40 to 70 with stage I lung adenocarcinoma. The genes are TRBV11-3 and TRBJ2-2; a possible D gene is TRBD2 (6 bases). The sequenced sample was peripheral blood, obtained before any cancer treatment. Here the CDR3 reads CASSPGGTGELFF. The CDR3 region has the DNA TGTGCCAGCAGCCCCGGGGGAACCGGGGAGCTGTTTTTT.